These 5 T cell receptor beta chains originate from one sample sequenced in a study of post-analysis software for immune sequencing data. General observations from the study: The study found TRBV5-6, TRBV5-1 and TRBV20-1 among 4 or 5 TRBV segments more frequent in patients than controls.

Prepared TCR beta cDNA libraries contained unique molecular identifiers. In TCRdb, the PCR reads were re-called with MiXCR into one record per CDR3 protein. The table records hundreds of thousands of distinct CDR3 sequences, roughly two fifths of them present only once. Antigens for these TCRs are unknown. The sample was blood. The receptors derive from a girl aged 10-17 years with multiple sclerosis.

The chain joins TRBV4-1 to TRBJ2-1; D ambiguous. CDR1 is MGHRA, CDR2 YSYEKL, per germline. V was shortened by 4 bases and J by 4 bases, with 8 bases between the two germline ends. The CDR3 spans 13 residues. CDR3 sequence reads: CASSRERYNEQFF. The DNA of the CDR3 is TGCGCCAGCAGCCGAGAACGATACAATGAGCAGTTCTTC.

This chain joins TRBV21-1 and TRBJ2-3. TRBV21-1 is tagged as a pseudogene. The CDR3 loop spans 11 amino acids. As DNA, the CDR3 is TGTGCCAGCATCCGCGGCAATACGCAGTATTTT. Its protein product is CASIRGNTQYF.

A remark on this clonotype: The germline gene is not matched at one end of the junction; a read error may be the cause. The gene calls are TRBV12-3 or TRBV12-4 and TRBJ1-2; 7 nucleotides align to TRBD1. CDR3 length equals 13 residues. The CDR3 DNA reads TGTACCAGCAGTCTGGCAGGGGGCTATGGCTACACCTTC. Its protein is CTSSLAGGYGYTF.

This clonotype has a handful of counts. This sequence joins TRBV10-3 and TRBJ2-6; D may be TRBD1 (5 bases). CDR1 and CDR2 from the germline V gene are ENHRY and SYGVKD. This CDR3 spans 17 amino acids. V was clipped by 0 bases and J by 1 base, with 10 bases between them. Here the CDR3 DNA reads TGTGCCATCAGTGAGTCGAGTAGGGGATCTGGGGCCAACGTCCTGACTTTC. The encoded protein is CAISESSRGSGANVLTF.

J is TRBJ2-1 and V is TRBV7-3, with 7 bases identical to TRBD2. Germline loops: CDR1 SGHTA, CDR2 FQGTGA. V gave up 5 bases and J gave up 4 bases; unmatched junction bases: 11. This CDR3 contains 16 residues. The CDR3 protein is CASSLLGRESYNEQFF. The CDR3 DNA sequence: TGTGCCAGCAGCCTATTAGGGCGGGAGTCTTACAATGAGCAGTTCTTC.